The source of this TCR beta chain is a study of spatial heterogeneity in lung cancer. This CDR3 comprises 17 residues. The V end was cut by 2 bases, the J end by 1 base, with 15 bases between. Germline values: CDR1 MDHEN, CDR2 SYDVKM. This clonotype was detected many times. Its antigen is as yet unknown. The time point denotes: blood at routine non-recurrence follow-up after resection. Study-wide results and limits: More often at tumor resection than at routine follow-up, ubiquitous expanded tumor TCRs were detected in the blood.

TCRdb processed the 5' RACE reads anew with MiXCR; each CDR3 protein has one entry. The data contain over 95,000 distinct CDR3 sequences, 10% to 13% of them singletons. The sample consisted of PBMCs, taken at follow-up. The TCR sequence derives from a female donor with early-stage non-small cell lung cancer. J is TRBJ2-4 and V is TRBV28; perhaps D is TRBD1 or TRBD2 (5 bases each). CDR3 nucleotide sequence: TGTGCCAGCAGTTTAAGCCCCGGGGACGCGGCCAAAAACATTCAGTACTTC. It specifies CASSLSPGDAAKNIQYF.